This entry lists 23 T cell receptor beta chains sequenced from one sample in a study of long-term antiretroviral therapy in people with HIV. Survey level was the resolution at which the v3.0 immunoSEQ assay ran. The repertoire was sequenced with immunoSEQ multiplex PCR; TCRdb's copy has only in-frame clones and lacks some. Here the sample spans approximately 35,000 clones, around 94% being singletons. The sample was unsorted PBMCs, taken 4.1 years after starting antiretroviral therapy. These receptors originate from a woman between 45 and 65 years old with HIV.

V usage is TRBV12-5 and J usage is TRBJ2-7, with a possible D match to TRBD2 (6 bases). The CDR3 runs 13 residues. Germline assignment: CDR1 LGHNT and CDR2 FRNRAP. V gave up 1 base and J gave up 9 bases, with 13 bases separating them. The CDR3 sequence is CASGLEGGRRQYF. CDR3 coding DNA: TGTGCTAGTGGTTTGGAAGGAGGGCGCCGGCAGTACTTC.

The chain employs TRBV5-1 and TRBJ1-4; a possible D gene is TRBD1 (5 bases). Germline lookup yields CDR1 SGHRS and CDR2 YFSETQ. Trimming pared 4 bases from V and 1 base from J, leaving 17 bases between. This CDR3 contains 17 residues. CDR3 amino acids: CASSNSQGRRTNEKLFF. CDR3 nucleotides: TGCGCCAGCAGCAACTCTCAGGGAAGGCGAACTAATGAAAAACTGTTTTTT.

The gene calls are TRBV19 and TRBJ1-1, with a weak D call TRBD1 (5 bases). CDR1 and CDR2 from the germline V gene are LNHDA and SQIVND (reference sequence). V was cut by 7 bases and J by 5 bases, with 8 bases left in between. This CDR3 comprises 11 residues. The CDR3 DNA sequence: TGTGCCAGTAATGGGGGGACTGAAGCTTTCTTT. Translated, it gives CASNGGTEAFF.

The genes are TRBV19 and TRBJ1-2; D gene unclear. CDR3 length: 14 residues. Germline V gene data show CDR1 as LNHDA and CDR2 as SQIVND (reference sequence). V lost 3 bases and J lost 4, with 12 bases in between. CDR3 DNA sequence: TGTGCCAGTAGTATGGCGACGGAGGCCTATGGCTACACCTTC. Its protein product is CASSMATEAYGYTF.

This rearrangement joins TRBV19 to TRBJ1-4; D gene ambiguous. The germline V gene encodes CDR1 LNHDA and CDR2 SQIVND (reference sequence). Trimming pared 3 bases from V and 0 bases from J, leaving 5 bases between. The CDR3 is 14 residues long. This chain's CDR3 is CASSIQATNEKLFF. As DNA, the CDR3 is TGTGCCAGTAGTATCCAGGCAACTAATGAAAAACTGTTTTTT.

This clone was seen just once. The genes are TRBV19 and TRBJ2-5; D ambiguous. CDR3 length: 13 residues. Germline V lookup: CDR1 LNHDA, CDR2 SQIVND (reference sequence). V was clipped by 3 bases and J by 5 bases, with 10 bases between them. The CDR3 DNA reads as TGTGCCAGTAGTATGGGGTACTCGGAGACCCAGTACTTC. Encoded protein: CASSMGYSETQYF.

The V gene is TRBV7-2, the J gene TRBJ1-4; D is perhaps TRBD1 (6 bases). The CDR3 consists of 18 residues. Germline V gene sequence: CDR1 SGHTA, CDR2 FQGNSA. The V end was cut by 1 base, the J end by 2 bases, with 17 bases between. The DNA for the CDR3 is TGTGCCAGCAGCTTAGGGGTTTCGGGGGGCACGACTAATGAAAAACTGTTTTTT. Translating it yields CASSLGVSGGTTNEKLFF.

The chain employs TRBV19 and TRBJ1-1; D is uncertain. Germline CDR1 and CDR2: LNHDA and SQIVND (reference sequence). The CDR3 totals 12 residues. Trimming cost V 0 bases and J 10 bases, with 9 bases left between them. In DNA form, the CDR3 reads TGTGCCAGTAGTATAGAGCCAAGTGGAGCTTTCTTT. It specifies CASSIEPSGAFF. The whole variable domain, filled in from reference TRBV19 and TRBJ1-1, reads DGGITQSPKYLFRKEGQNVTLSCEQNLNHDAMYWYRQDPGQGLRLIYYSQIVNDFQKGDIAEGYSVSREKKESFPLTVTSAQKNPTAFYLCASSIEPSGAFFGQGTRLTVV.

This chain uses TRBV7-2 with TRBJ2-7, with D possibly being TRBD1 (5 bases). Trimming left V 3 bases short and J 2 bases short, with 11 bases between. Per germline, CDR1 SGHTA and CDR2 FQGNSA. This CDR3 has 14 residues. The DNA for the CDR3 is TGTGCCAGCAGCTTTAGACAGAAACCCTACGAGCAGTACTTC. Translated: CASSFRQKPYEQYF.

V usage is TRBV6-6 and J usage is TRBJ1-5, with D maybe TRBD1 (6 bases). The CDR3 covers 14 residues. Trimming took 2 bases from V and 2 from J, leaving 7 bases between them. From germline, CDR1 is MNHNY and CDR2 SVGAGI (reference sequence). CDR3 in amino acids: CASSYRTGNQPQHF. The CDR3 nucleotides are TGTGCCAGCAGTTACAGGACAGGCAATCAGCCCCAGCATTTT.

This chain connects TRBV21-1 to TRBJ1-2; TRBD1 was called by the table and not checked on the DNA. TRBV21-1 is described as a pseudogene. This CDR3 has 15 amino acids. The CDR3 is CASSPSRQTSGGYTF. The CDR3 nucleotides are TGTGCCAGCAGCCCATCCAGACAGACCTCTGGCGGCTACACCTTC.

The chain joins TRBV19 to TRBJ1-6; 8 bases align to TRBD1. This CDR3 has 14 residues. V shed 10 bases and J 9 bases; nucleotides not matched to a gene: 11. CDR1 is LNHDA, CDR2 SQIVND, per germline (reference sequence). CDR3 sequence reads: CATRLRGLGSPLHF. For the CDR3, the DNA is TGTGCCACCCGGCTCAGGGGGCTCGGTTCACCCCTCCACTTT.

The chain carries TRBV10-3 and TRBJ1-6, with 8 bases aligning to TRBD1. The CDR3 is 15 amino acids. Per the germline V gene, CDR1 is ENHRY and CDR2 is SYGVKD. J lost 13 bases, V lost 10 bases, and 18 bases had no gene match. CDR3 sequence: CATRGHDSETSPLHF. CDR3 nucleotide sequence: TGTGCCACCAGGGGGCACGACAGTGAGACAAGTCCCCTCCACTTT.

V and J are TRBV2 and TRBJ2-7; D not resolved. Trimming cost V 6 bases and J 8 bases, with 20 bases left between them. In germline, CDR1 is SNHLY, CDR2 FYNNEI. The CDR3 runs to 14 residues. For the CDR3, the DNA is TGTGCCAGCAGGGAGACCGCCTTAGTCGCGCAGCAGTACTTC. Translating gives CASRETALVAQQYF.

The chain employs TRBV19 and TRBJ2-1; 9 bases map to TRBD1. The CDR3 has 16 amino acids. Trimming cost V 0 bases and J 4 bases; bases outside gene matches: 4. Germline V gene sequence: CDR1 LNHDA, CDR2 SQIVND (reference sequence). The DNA of the CDR3 is TGTGCCAGTAGTATAGAAGAGGGGACAGGGTACAATGAGCAGTTCTTC. Its translation: CASSIEEGTGYNEQFF. The whole variable domain, filled in from reference TRBV19 and TRBJ2-1, reads DGGITQSPKYLFRKEGQNVTLSCEQNLNHDAMYWYRQDPGQGLRLIYYSQIVNDFQKGDIAEGYSVSREKKESFPLTVTSAQKNPTAFYLCASSIEEGTGYNEQFFGPGTRLTVL.

The rearrangement uses TRBV2 and TRBJ2-1; the D is unclear. The CDR3 contains 14 residues. V lost 7 bases and J 5 bases, leaving 15 bases between the germline ends. Germline values: CDR1 SNHLY, CDR2 FYNNEI. The chain's CDR3 is CASIRLSRDNEQFF. For the CDR3, the DNA is TGTGCCAGCATAAGACTTAGCCGGGACAATGAGCAGTTCTTC.

The V call is TRBV20-1, the J call TRBJ2-5; no definite D call. V lost 5 bases, J lost 2 bases, and 6 bases lay in between. CDR1 DFQATT and CDR2 SNEGSKA come from the germline V gene (reference sequence). The CDR3 loop spans 11 amino acids. CDR3 sequence: CSAHFQETQYF. The DNA of the CDR3 is TGCAGTGCTCATTTTCAAGAGACCCAGTACTTC.

V gene TRBV7-6 combines with J gene TRBJ1-3; 8 positions agree with TRBD1. V gave up 4 bases and J gave up 2 bases; unmatched junction bases: 7. CDR1 is SGHVS and CDR2 is FNYEAQ in the germline V gene. The CDR3 sequence is 16 residues long. CDR3 amino acids: CASSSSPTGAGNTIYF. CDR3 DNA sequence: TGTGCCAGCAGCTCGAGCCCGACAGGGGCTGGAAACACCATATATTTT.

About this clone: A read error may produce the germline difference seen at one junction end. This chain connects TRBV7-7 to TRBJ2-5; D possibly corresponds to TRBD1 (5 bases). Germline V gives CDR1 SSHAT, CDR2 FNYEAQ (reference sequence). The CDR3 totals 15 residues. The CDR3 sequence is CASSLAPGSHETQYF. CDR3 DNA: TGTGCTAGCAGCTTAGCCCCAGGGTCCCACGAGACCCAGTACTTC.

V is TRBV9 and J is TRBJ2-6; TRBD1 aligns across 7 bases. After removal of 8 bases from V and 0 bases from J, the junction contained 5 bases not matched to a gene. Per germline, CDR1 SGDLS and CDR2 YYNGEE. CDR3 length equals 15 residues. DNA for the CDR3: TGTGCCAGTGAGACAGGGAGCTCTGGGGCCAACGTCCTGACTTTC. Protein product: CASETGSSGANVLTF.

The rearrangement joins TRBV5-1 to TRBJ2-1; 7 bases line up with TRBD2. Looked up from germline, CDR1 is SGHRS and CDR2 is YFSETQ. The CDR3 loop spans 17 amino acids. V shed 4 bases, J shed 0 bases, and the junction held 10 bases outside the gene matches. CDR3 DNA sequence: TGCGCCAGCAGCGCCGGGGGGACCGCGAGCTCCTACAATGAGCAGTTCTTC. Its translation: CASSAGGTASSYNEQFF.

The V call is TRBV7-2, the J call TRBJ2-7; 8 bases are a match to TRBD2. This CDR3 comprises 14 residues. V shed 5 bases, J shed 0 bases, and the junction held 3 bases outside the gene matches. CDR1 SGHTA and CDR2 FQGNSA come from the germline V gene. The CDR3 region is CASSLSGDSYEQYF. DNA of the CDR3: TGTGCCAGCAGCCTTAGCGGGGACTCCTACGAGCAGTACTTC.

J is TRBJ1-5 and V is TRBV10-3; 8 positions match TRBD1. The length of the CDR3 is 15 residues. The J segment lost 2 bases and the V segment lost 5 bases, leaving 5 bases of the junction unmatched. CDR1 is ENHRY, CDR2 SYGVKD, per germline. In DNA, the CDR3 is TGTGCCATCAGTTTGGACAGGGACGGCAATCAGCCCCAGCATTTT. The encoded protein is CAISLDRDGNQPQHF.